This T cell receptor beta chain was retrieved from a study of Graves' ophthalmopathy and Graves' hyperthyroidism. RNA transcripts served as template for amplifying TCR beta CDR3 sequences. HTBI primers were used in a first-round RT-PCR, which preceded a second-round multiplex PCR. TCRdb fed the multiplex PCR reads into MiXCR, producing one record per CDR3 protein. This sample has 450,000 or so distinct CDR3 sequences; approximately 15% occur once, and the top ten carry 9.8%. Overall study results and limits: Clonotypes were expanded in thyroid at above 0.001 frequency, and most also appeared in blood.

Moderately to severely active ophthalmopathy under 3 months, CAS at least 3, NOSPECS at least 4. This clonotype was counted at least ten times. Its antigen is not identified. Looked up from germline, CDR1 is WNHNN and CDR2 is SYGVQD (reference sequence). The length of the CDR3 is 13 residues. V was trimmed by 6 bases and J by 5 bases, leaving 14 bases between them. This chain links TRBV10-1 with TRBJ2-7; D tentatively fits TRBD1 or TRBD2 (5 bases each). Input material: blood. The TCR sequence derives from a woman in her 30s with Graves' ophthalmopathy. Here the CDR3 reads CASSLLGVDEQYF. CDR3 coding DNA: TGCGCCAGCAGCCTACTAGGGGTGGACGAGCAGTACTTC.